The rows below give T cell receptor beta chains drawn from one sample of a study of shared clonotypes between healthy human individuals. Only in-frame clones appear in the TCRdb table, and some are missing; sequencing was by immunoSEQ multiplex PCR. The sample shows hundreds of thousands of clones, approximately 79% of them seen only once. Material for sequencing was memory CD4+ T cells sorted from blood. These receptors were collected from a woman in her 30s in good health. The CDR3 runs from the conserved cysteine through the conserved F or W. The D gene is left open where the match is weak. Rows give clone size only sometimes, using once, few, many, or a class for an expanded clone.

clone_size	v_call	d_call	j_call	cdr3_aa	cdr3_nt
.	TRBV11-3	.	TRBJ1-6	CASSLEPSSPLHF	TGTGCCAGCAGCTTAGAGCCGTCTTCACCCCTCCACTTT
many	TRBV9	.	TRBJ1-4	CASSVGSDAPNEKLFF	TGTGCCAGCAGCGTAGGCTCAGACGCTCCTAATGAAAAACTGTTTTTT
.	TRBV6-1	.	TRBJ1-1	CASSPQIGRAEAFF	TGTGCCAGCAGCCCACAAATTGGGAGGGCTGAAGCTTTCTTT
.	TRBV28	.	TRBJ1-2	CASRDEDRNYGYTF	TGTGCCAGCCGGGACGAGGATAGGAACTATGGCTACACCTTC
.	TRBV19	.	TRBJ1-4	CASSIGTAEKLFF	TGTGCCAGTAGTATCGGGACGGCCGAAAAACTGTTTTTT
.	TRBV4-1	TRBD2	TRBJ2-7	CASSQLGLYDEQYF	TGCGCCAGCAGCCAATTGGGACTATACGACGAGCAGTACTTC
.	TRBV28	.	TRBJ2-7	CASSRRVLISYEQYF	TGTGCCAGCAGCCGCAGGGTTCTCATCTCCTACGAGCAGTACTTC
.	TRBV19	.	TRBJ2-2	CASSPYSNGELFF	TGTGCCAGTAGTCCATATAGCAACGGGGAGCTGTTTTTT
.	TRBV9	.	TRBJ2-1	CASSAPATGSYNEQFF	TGTGCCAGCAGCGCCCCTGCGACGGGCTCCTACAATGAGCAGTTCTTC
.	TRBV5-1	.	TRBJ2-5	CASTRSGKETQYF	TGCGCCAGCACTCGCTCAGGGAAAGAGACCCAGTACTTC
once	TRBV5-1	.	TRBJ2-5	CASSLFPASGETQYF	TGCGCCAGCAGCTTGTTCCCAGCCTCGGGAGAGACCCAGTACTTC
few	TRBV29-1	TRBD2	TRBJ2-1	CSATSGSVNEQFF	TGCAGCGCCACTAGCGGGAGTGTCAATGAGCAGTTCTTC
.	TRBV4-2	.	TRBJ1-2	CASSPGRFSNYGYTF	TGTGCCAGCAGCCCAGGACGGTTCTCTAACTATGGCTACACCTTC
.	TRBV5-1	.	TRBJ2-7	CASSLWSGITYEQYF	TGCGCCAGCAGCTTGTGGTCAGGGATTACCTACGAGCAGTACTTC
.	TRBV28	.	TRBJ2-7	CAIAGRLQKGGGSYEQYF	TGTGCCATCGCAGGGCGGTTACAAAAAGGAGGGGGCTCCTACGAGCAGTACTTC
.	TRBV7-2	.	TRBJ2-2	CASSPGGRENTGELFF	TGTGCCAGCAGCCCCGGGGGGCGGGAGAACACCGGGGAGCTGTTTTTT
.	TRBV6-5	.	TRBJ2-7	CASSYSWGRTDEQYF	TGTGCCAGCAGTTACTCATGGGGACGAACGGACGAGCAGTACTTC
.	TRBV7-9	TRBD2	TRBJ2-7	CASSAYLAGIPLTYEQYF	TGTGCCAGCAGCGCCTACCTAGCGGGCATCCCCCTTACCTACGAGCAGTACTTC
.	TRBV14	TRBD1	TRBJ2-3	CASSYRGWGTDTQYF	TGTGCCAGCAGCTACAGGGGTTGGGGCACAGATACGCAGTATTTT
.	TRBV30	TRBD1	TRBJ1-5	CAWSAPKGQGVNQPQHF	TGTGCCTGGAGTGCACCGAAGGGACAGGGGGTGAATCAGCCCCAGCATTTT
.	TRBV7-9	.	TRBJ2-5	CASSPGQSLGETQYF	TGTGCCAGCAGCCCAGGACAGTCTCTAGGGGAGACCCAGTACTTC
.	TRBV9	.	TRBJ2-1	CASSRTPDDNEQFF	TGTGCCAGCAGCCGGACTCCGGATGACAATGAGCAGTTCTTC
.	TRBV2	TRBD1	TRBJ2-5	CASGTGGSTQYF	TGTGCCAGCGGGACAGGGGGGTCGACCCAGTACTTC
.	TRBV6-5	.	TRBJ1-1	CASSRRTGPGTEAFF	TGTGCCAGCAGTCGACGAACCGGGCCGGGCACTGAAGCTTTCTTT
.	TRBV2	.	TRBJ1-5	CASSEWQGSRQPQHF	TGTGCCAGCAGTGAATGGCAGGGGTCCCGGCAGCCCCAGCATTTT
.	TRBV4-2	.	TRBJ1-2	CASSQDRGRIPSQNYGYTF	TGTGCCAGCAGCCAAGATAGGGGACGGATACCCTCACAAAACTATGGCTACACCTTC
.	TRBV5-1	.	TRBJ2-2	CASRRDANTGELFF	TGCGCCAGCAGGCGAGACGCGAACACCGGGGAGCTGTTTTTT
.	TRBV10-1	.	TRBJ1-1	CASTMDTSTTEAFF	TGCGCCAGCACCATGGACACGTCGACTACTGAAGCTTTCTTT
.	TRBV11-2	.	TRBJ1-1	CASSLYDIYTEAFF	TGTGCCAGCAGCTTGTATGACATATATACTGAAGCTTTCTTT
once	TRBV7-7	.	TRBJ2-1	CASSLAGGPINEQFF	TGTGCCAGCAGCTTAGCGGGAGGTCCGATCAATGAGCAGTTCTTC
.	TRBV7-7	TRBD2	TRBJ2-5	CASSLGPSGRETQYF	TGTGCCAGCAGCTTAGGCCCTAGCGGGAGAGAGACCCAGTACTTC
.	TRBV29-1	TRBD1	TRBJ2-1	CSVERDSHNEQFF	TGCAGCGTTGAACGGGACAGCCACAATGAGCAGTTCTTC
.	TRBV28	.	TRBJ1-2	CASGRTRGYTF	TGTGCCAGCGGCAGGACGCGTGGCTACACCTTC
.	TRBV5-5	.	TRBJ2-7	CASSLGGPPWPYEQYF	TGTGCCAGCAGCTTGGGCGGACCCCCGTGGCCCTACGAGCAGTACTTC
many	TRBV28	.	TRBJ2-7	CASSLDTGESYEQYF	TGTGCCAGCAGTTTAGACACGGGAGAATCTTACGAGCAGTACTTC
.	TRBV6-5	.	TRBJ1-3	CASSLIPGNTIYF	TGTGCCAGCAGTTTAATCCCTGGAAACACCATATATTTT
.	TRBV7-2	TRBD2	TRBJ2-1	CASSLSGTSIYNEQFF	TGTGCCAGCAGCTTAAGCGGGACTAGTATCTACAATGAGCAGTTCTTC
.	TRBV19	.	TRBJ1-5	CASSWGAGNQPQHF	TGTGCCAGTAGTTGGGGCGCGGGCAATCAGCCCCAGCATTTT
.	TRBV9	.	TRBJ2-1	CASSALQTRPKCYNEQFF	TGTGCCAGCAGCGCCCTCCAAACCCGGCCGAAATGCTACAATGAGCAGTTCTTC
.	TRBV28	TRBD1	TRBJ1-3	CASSPTGGVGNTIYF	TGTGCCAGCAGTCCGACAGGGGGAGTTGGAAACACCATATATTTT
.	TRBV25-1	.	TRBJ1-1	CASSEWVLGDTEAFF	TGTGCCAGCAGTGAGTGGGTGTTAGGGGACACTGAAGCTTTCTTT